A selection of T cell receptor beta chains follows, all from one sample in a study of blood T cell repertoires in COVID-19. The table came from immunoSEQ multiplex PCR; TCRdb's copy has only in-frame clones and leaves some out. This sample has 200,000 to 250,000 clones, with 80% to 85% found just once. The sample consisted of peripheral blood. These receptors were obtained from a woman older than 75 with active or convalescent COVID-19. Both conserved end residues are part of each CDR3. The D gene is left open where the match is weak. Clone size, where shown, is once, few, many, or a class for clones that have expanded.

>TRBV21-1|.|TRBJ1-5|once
CASSKMRTGPNQPQHF
TGTGCCAGCAGCAAAATGAGGACAGGCCCTAATCAGCCCCAGCATTTT
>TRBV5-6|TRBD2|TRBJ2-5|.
CASSLPSGVTQYF
TGTGCCAGCAGCTTGCCTAGCGGGGTAACCCAGTACTTC
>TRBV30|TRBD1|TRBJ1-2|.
CAWGRAGGIYGYTF
TGTGCCTGGGGCCGAGCAGGGGGCATCTATGGCTACACCTTC
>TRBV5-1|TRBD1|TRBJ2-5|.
CASSRDRVETQYF
TGCGCCAGCAGCAGGGACAGGGTGGAGACCCAGTACTTC
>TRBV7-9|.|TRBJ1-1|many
CASRIPGGTEAFF
TGTGCCAGCAGAATACCCGGGGGCACTGAAGCTTTCTTT
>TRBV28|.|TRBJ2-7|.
CASSAVRNYEQYF
TGTGCCAGCAGTGCCGTCAGGAACTACGAGCAGTACTTC
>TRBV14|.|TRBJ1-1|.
CASSHRTANTEAFF
TGTGCCAGCAGCCATAGGACAGCCAACACTGAAGCTTTCTTT
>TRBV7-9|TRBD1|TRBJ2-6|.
CASSLALRDRGSGANVLTF
TGTGCCAGCAGCTTAGCCCTCCGGGACAGAGGCTCTGGGGCCAACGTCCTGACTTTC
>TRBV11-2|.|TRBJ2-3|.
CASSPFPSTDTQYF
TGTGCCAGCAGCCCCTTTCCGAGCACAGATACGCAGTATTTT
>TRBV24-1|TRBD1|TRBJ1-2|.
CATSETIPSGQGARRYGYTF
TGTGCCACCAGTGAGACCATCCCGTCGGGACAGGGGGCTAGGAGGTATGGCTACACCTTC
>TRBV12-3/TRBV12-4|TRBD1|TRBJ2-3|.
CASSLDRGDTQYF
TGTGCCAGCAGCTTAGACAGGGGAGATACGCAGTATTTT
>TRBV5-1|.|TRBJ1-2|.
CASSAQGWDGYTF
TGCGCCAGCAGCGCCCAGGGGTGGGATGGCTACACCTTC
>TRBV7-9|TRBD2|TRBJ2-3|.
CASSLARQASGGTDTQYF
TGTGCCAGCAGCTTAGCGCGCCAAGCTAGCGGGGGCACAGATACGCAGTATTTT
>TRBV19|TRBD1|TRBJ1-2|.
CASSTRGQGNYGYTF
TGTGCCAGTAGTACGAGGGGACAGGGAAACTATGGCTACACCTTC
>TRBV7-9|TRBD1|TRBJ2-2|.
CASRSAQGAAGELFF
TGTGCCAGCAGGTCCGCGCAGGGGGCGGCCGGGGAGCTGTTTTTT
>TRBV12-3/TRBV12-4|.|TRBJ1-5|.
CASTLGSKPQHF
TGTGCCAGCACTCTAGGGAGTAAGCCCCAGCATTTT
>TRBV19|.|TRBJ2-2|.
CASSRRAKNTGELFF
TGTGCCAGTAGTAGGAGGGCAAAGAACACCGGGGAGCTGTTTTTT
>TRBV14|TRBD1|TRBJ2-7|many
CASSQQQGPYEQYF
TGTGCCAGCAGCCAACAACAGGGGCCCTACGAGCAGTACTTC
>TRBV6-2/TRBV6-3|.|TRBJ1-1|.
CASRPFWGKRDTEAFF
TGTGCCAGCAGACCTTTTTGGGGTAAGCGGGACACTGAAGCTTTCTTT
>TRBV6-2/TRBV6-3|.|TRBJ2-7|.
CASSPPSVEQYF
TGTGCCAGCAGTCCCCCCTCTGTTGAGCAGTACTTC
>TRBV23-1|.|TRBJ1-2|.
CASSQWGSLYGYTF
TGCGCCAGCAGTCAATGGGGCTCCCTCTATGGCTACACCTTC
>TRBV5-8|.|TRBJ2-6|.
CASSLVGSPLTGANVLTF
TGTGCCAGCAGCTTGGTAGGGAGCCCCCTTACTGGGGCCAACGTCCTGACTTTC
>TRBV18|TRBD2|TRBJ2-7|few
CASSLGSGGEQYF
TGTGCCAGCTCACTAGGCTCGGGGGGCGAGCAGTACTTC
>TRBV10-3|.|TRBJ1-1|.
CAISTRGGTEAFF
TGTGCCATCAGCACCAGGGGTGGGACTGAAGCTTTCTTT
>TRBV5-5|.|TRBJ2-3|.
CASSLTGASTDTQYF
TGTGCCAGCAGCTTGACGGGAGCCAGCACAGATACGCAGTATTTT
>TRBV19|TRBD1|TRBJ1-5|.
CASSRTDRNNQPQHF
TGTGCCAGTAGTCGAACGGACAGGAACAATCAGCCCCAGCATTTT
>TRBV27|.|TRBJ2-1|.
CASSLREWGSYNEQFF
TGTGCCAGCAGTCTTAGGGAGTGGGGCTCCTACAATGAGCAGTTCTTC
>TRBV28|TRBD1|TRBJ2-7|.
CASITGGAGSYEQYF
TGTGCCAGCATTACAGGGGGCGCGGGCTCCTACGAGCAGTACTTC
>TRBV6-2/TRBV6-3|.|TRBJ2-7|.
CASSPSGRSSYEQYF
TGTGCCAGCAGTCCCAGCGGGCGGAGCTCCTACGAGCAGTACTTC
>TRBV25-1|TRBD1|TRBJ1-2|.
CASRGQVAGYTF
TGTGCCAGCAGAGGACAGGTGGCTGGCTACACCTTC
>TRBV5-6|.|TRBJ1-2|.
CASSLHRMVGYGYTF
TGTGCCAGCAGCTTGCACAGGATGGTAGGCTATGGCTACACCTTC
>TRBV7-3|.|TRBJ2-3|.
CASSPGTAGDTQYF
TGTGCCAGCAGCCCGGGGACTGCTGGGGATACGCAGTATTTT
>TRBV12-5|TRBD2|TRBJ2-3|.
CASGPGGREARSHTDTQYF
TGTGCTAGTGGTCCGGGGGGTCGGGAGGCGCGGTCGCACACAGATACGCAGTATTTT
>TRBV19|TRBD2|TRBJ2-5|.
CASSLAGGPTETQYF
TGTGCCAGTAGTCTAGCGGGAGGGCCGACGGAGACCCAGTACTTC
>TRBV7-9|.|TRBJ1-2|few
CASSLGGRREYGYTF
TGTGCCAGCAGCTTAGGTGGACGGAGGGAATATGGCTACACCTTC
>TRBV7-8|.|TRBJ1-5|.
CASNNVQGPQHF
TGTGCCAGCAACAACGTACAGGGGCCCCAGCATTTT
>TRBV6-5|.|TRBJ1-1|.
CASSYMRGTEAFF
TGTGCCAGCAGTTACATGCGGGGCACTGAAGCTTTCTTT
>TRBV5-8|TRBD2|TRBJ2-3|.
CASSLLRGGLTDTQYF
TGTGCCAGCAGCTTGCTGCGGGGGGGCCTGACAGATACGCAGTATTTT
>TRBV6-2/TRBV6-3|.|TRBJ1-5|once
CASSFGNSNQPQHF
TGTGCCAGCAGTTTCGGGAATAGCAATCAGCCCCAGCATTTT
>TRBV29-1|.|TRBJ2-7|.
CSVALGGPYEQYF
TGCAGCGTTGCGTTGGGGGGACCCTACGAGCAGTACTTC
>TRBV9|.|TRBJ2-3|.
CASSVVGAADTQYF
TGTGCCAGCAGCGTAGTTGGTGCGGCAGATACGCAGTATTTT
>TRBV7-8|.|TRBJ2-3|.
CASSLVARNRVPGGTQYF
TGTGCCAGCAGCTTAGTCGCGCGGAACAGGGTTCCGGGGGGTACGCAGTATTTT
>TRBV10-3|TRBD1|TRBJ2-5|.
CAISSSDREETQYF
TGTGCCATCAGCTCCTCGGACAGGGAAGAGACCCAGTACTTC
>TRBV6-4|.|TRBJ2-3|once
CASSDSAGSTDTQYF
TGTGCCAGCAGTGACTCTGCGGGAAGCACAGATACGCAGTATTTT
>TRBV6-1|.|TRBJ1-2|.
CASSETGSGYTF
TGTGCCAGCAGTGAAACAGGGTCAGGCTACACCTTC
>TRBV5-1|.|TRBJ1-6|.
CASSLDNRDNSPLHF
TGCGCCAGCAGCTTGGACAACCGGGATAATTCACCCCTCCACTTT
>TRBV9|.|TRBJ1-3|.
CASSVGGGGTGNTIYF
TGTGCCAGCAGCGTAGGGGGGGGAGGGACGGGAAACACCATATATTTT
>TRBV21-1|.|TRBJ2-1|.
CASSKALAGYNEQFF
TGTGCCAGCAGCAAAGCCCTAGCGGGTTACAATGAGCAGTTCTTC
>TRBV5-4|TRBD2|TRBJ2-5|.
CASSFRLAGGETQYF
TGTGCCAGCAGCTTTCGACTAGCGGGTGGGGAGACCCAGTACTTC
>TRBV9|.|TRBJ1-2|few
CASSVARGMGYGYTF
TGTGCCAGCAGCGTAGCTCGGGGGATGGGCTATGGCTACACCTTC
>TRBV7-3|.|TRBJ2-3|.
CASSPSLNTDTQYF
TGTGCCAGCAGCCCAAGCCTAAACACAGATACGCAGTATTTT
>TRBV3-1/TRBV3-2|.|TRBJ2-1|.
CASSQVAGIYNEQFF
TGTGCCAGCAGCCAAGTGGCAGGGATCTACAATGAGCAGTTCTTC
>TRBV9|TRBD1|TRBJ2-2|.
CASSVAAGGNTGELFF
TGTGCCAGCAGCGTAGCGGCAGGGGGTAACACCGGGGAGCTGTTTTTT
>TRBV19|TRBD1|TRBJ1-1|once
CASRTGGNTEAFF
TGTGCCAGTCGGACAGGGGGGAACACTGAAGCTTTCTTT